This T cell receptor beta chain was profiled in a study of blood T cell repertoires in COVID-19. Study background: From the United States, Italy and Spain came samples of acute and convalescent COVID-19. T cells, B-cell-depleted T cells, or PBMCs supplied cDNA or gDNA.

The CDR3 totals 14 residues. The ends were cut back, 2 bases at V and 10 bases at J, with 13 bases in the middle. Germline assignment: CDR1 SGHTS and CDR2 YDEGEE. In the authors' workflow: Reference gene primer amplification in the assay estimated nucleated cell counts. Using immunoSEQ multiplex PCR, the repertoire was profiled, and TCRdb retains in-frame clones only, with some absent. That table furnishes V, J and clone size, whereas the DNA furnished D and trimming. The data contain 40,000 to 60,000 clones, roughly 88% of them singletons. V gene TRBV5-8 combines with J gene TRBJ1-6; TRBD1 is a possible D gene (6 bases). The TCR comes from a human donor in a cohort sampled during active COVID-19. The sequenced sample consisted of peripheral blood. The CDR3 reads CASSLTGLRSPLHF. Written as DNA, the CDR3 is TGTGCCAGCAGCTTAACAGGGTTGCGATCACCCCTCCACTTT.